The present T cell receptor beta chain was sequenced within a study of T cells after posttransplantation cyclophosphamide. Germline CDR1 GTSNPN, CDR2 SVGIG (reference sequence). V lost 4 bases and J lost 6; bases outside the gene matches: 12. CDR3 length: 16 amino acids. General study points: TRB overlap between skin or GI tissue T cells and blood was limited.

Sequenced by immunoSEQ multiplex PCR; TCRdb stores in-frame clones only, minus some. Recorded here are around 28,000 clones, none singletons. This clone has only a few counts. Its antigen is not identified. Peripheral blood was collected from the related graft donor on the marrow donation day. This TCR was recovered from a woman aged 55-70 years in good health, CMV-negative, and a related stem cell transplant donor. The chain carries TRBV30 and TRBJ1-6; 7 bases match TRBD1. Sequenced: PBMCs. The CDR3 nucleotides read TGTGCCTGGAAGACAGGGTTACCGGCCCTTAATTCACCCCTCCACTTT. Translated: CAWKTGLPALNSPLHF.